Shown below are 17 T cell receptor beta chains from a single sample sequenced in a study of blood T cell repertoires in COVID-19. Generated by immunoSEQ multiplex PCR, the TCRdb table keeps only in-frame clones and is missing some. Among around 200,000 clones listed, around 87% were seen once. Sequencing was performed on peripheral blood. These receptors were obtained from a man in his fifties or sixties who had recovered from COVID-19.

The gene calls are TRBV5-4 and TRBJ2-5; D perhaps matches TRBD1 (6 bases). The CDR3 totals 14 residues. Germline V CDR1 and CDR2: SGHNT, YYREEE (reference sequence). The V end was cut by 4 bases, the J end by 5 bases, with 15 bases between. CDR3 nucleotides: TGTGCCAGCAGCCCACAGACAGGCGGGGAGACCCAGTACTTC. This sequence encodes CASSPQTGGETQYF.

This sequence joins TRBV29-1 and TRBJ2-1; D remains unclear. Trimming stripped 8 bases from V and 4 bases from J, with 9 bases between. There are 11 residues in the CDR3. Per germline, CDR1 SQVTM and CDR2 ANQGSEA. The CDR3 region is CSLTIYNEQFF. As DNA, the CDR3 is TGCAGCCTAACCATATACAATGAGCAGTTCTTC.

The genes are TRBV19 and TRBJ1-5; weak D call: TRBD1 (6 bases). The ends were cut back, 8 bases at V and 6 bases at J, with 11 bases in the middle. CDR1 and CDR2 from the germline V gene are LNHDA and SQIVND (reference sequence). This CDR3 contains 12 residues. The DNA for the CDR3 is TGTGCCAGTCAGACAGGCCGTCAGCCCCAGCATTTT. It specifies CASQTGRQPQHF.

J is TRBJ1-1 and V is TRBV21-1. TRBV21-1 is a recognized pseudogene. CDR3 length equals 16 residues. CDR3 coding DNA: TGTGCCAGCAGCCCGGTCCTCGGGTGGATGAACACTGAAGCTTTCTTT. Translating it yields CASSPVLGWMNTEAFF.

The V and J genes are TRBV27 and TRBJ2-1; D ambiguous. V was clipped by 6 bases and J by 7 bases, with 19 bases between them. The CDR3 runs to 15 residues. In germline, CDR1 is MNHEY, CDR2 SMNVEV (reference sequence). The CDR3 region has the DNA TGTGCCAGCAGGAAAAGCGATCTCTCGCGTAATGAGCAGTTCTTC. This translates into CASRKSDLSRNEQFF.

The chain couples TRBV30 to TRBJ2-1; 7 bases align to TRBD2. Germline V gives CDR1 GTSNPN, CDR2 SVGIG (reference sequence). The trim removed 0 bases at V and 5 bases at J, leaving 10 bases unmatched. The CDR3 totals 16 residues. For the CDR3, the DNA is TGTGCCTGGAGTGTACACCTAGCGGTGGACCACAATGAGCAGTTCTTC. Translating it yields CAWSVHLAVDHNEQFF.

The chain recombines TRBV7-3 with TRBJ2-7; a possible D gene is TRBD1 (6 bases). CDR1 is SGHTA, CDR2 FQGTGA, per germline. CDR3 size: 14 residues. V was pared by 5 bases and J by 0 bases, with 11 bases between. The CDR3 loop is CASSPTGNSYEQYF. The CDR3 DNA reads TGTGCCAGCAGCCCTACAGGGAACTCCTACGAGCAGTACTTC.

This chain connects TRBV5-4 to TRBJ2-7; 12 bases fit TRBD2. The V and J ends lost 4 bases and 3 bases, in that order; junction bases with no gene match: 5. CDR3 length equals 15 residues. Looked up from germline, CDR1 is SGHNT and CDR2 is YYREEE (reference sequence). The CDR3 loop is CASSTGTSGFYEQYF. The CDR3 region has the DNA TGTGCCAGCAGCACCGGGACTAGCGGGTTCTACGAGCAGTACTTC.

This chain uses TRBV6-5 with TRBJ2-5, with 8 bases lining up with TRBD1. This CDR3 region has 15 residues. The germline gives CDR1 MNHEY, CDR2 SVGAGI. The trim removed 7 bases at V and 2 bases at J, leaving 9 bases unmatched. CDR3 bases: TGTGCCAGCATTTCAGGGGGCGCCGGACAAGAGACCCAGTACTTC. It specifies CASISGGAGQETQYF.

V and J are TRBV9 and TRBJ2-4, with D perhaps TRBD2 (5 bases). CDR1 is SGDLS and CDR2 is YYNGEE in the germline V gene. CDR3 length equals 15 residues. V lost 0 bases, J lost 7 bases, and 14 bases lay in between. CDR3 sequence (DNA): TGTGCCAGCAGCGTAGAGGGAGCTGACCGGAACATTCAGTACTTC. It codes for CASSVEGADRNIQYF.

V is TRBV7-2 and J is TRBJ2-7; 12 nucleotides line up with TRBD2. CDR1 is SGHTA and CDR2 is FQGNSA in the germline V gene. The CDR3 spans 14 residues. The V gene end was trimmed by 1 base and the J gene end by 6 bases; junction bases not matched to a gene: 1. The CDR3 DNA is TGTGCCAGCAGCTTAGGACTAGCGGGGGCCGAGCAGTACTTC. It yields the protein CASSLGLAGAEQYF. The full variable domain, in which reference TRBV7-2 and TRBJ2-7 provide the parts outside the CDR3, is GAGVSQSPSNKVTEKGKDVELRCDPISGHTALYWYRQSLGQGLEFLIYFQGNSAPDKSGLPSDRFSAERTGGSVSTLTIQRTQQEDSAVYLCASSLGLAGAEQYFGPGTRLTVT.

This rearrangement joins TRBV20-1 to TRBJ2-5, with 10 bases fitting TRBD2. CDR1 DFQATT and CDR2 SNEGSKA come from the germline V gene (reference sequence). Trimming removed 6 bases from V and 0 bases from J; junction bases left unmatched: 4. This CDR3 is 14 amino acids long. This CDR3 reads CSASSGRHQETQYF. For the CDR3, the DNA is TGCAGTGCAAGTAGCGGGAGGCACCAAGAGACCCAGTACTTC.

This rearrangement joins TRBV12-3 or TRBV12-4 to TRBJ1-1; D is perhaps TRBD1 (6 bases). Trimming shortened V by 6 bases and J by 5 bases, and 13 bases separated the two germline ends. The CDR3 sequence is 13 residues long. CDR3 loop: CASSLNGQTEAFF. In DNA form, the CDR3 reads TGTGCCAGCAGCCTCAATGGACAGACTGAAGCTTTCTTT.

V is TRBV28 and J is TRBJ2-2, with no clear D. The CDR3 runs 13 residues. V lost 10 bases to trimming and J lost 0 bases, with 9 bases between them. Germline loops: CDR1 MDHEN, CDR2 SYDVKM. CDR3 bases: TGTGCCACCCGACTTTCGAACACCGGGGAGCTGTTTTTT. This gives the protein CATRLSNTGELFF.

The chain carries TRBV10-2 and TRBJ2-7; D not certain. The CDR3 sequence is 13 residues long. The germline V gene has CDR1 WSHSY and CDR2 SAAADI. The V end was cut by 5 bases, the J end by 3 bases, with 11 bases between. The DNA for the CDR3 is TGCGCCAGCAGTCTTGACTCAGACTACGAGCAGTACTTC. This encodes CASSLDSDYEQYF.

The chain links TRBV5-1 to TRBJ2-3; 10 bases line up with TRBD1. Germline lookup yields CDR1 SGHRS and CDR2 YFSETQ. CDR3 length: 14 residues. Unmatched junction bases numbered 5, after V lost 5 bases and J lost 5 bases. CDR3 nucleotides: TGCGCCAGCAGTCGGGACAGGGGCGGAGATACGCAGTATTTT. Amino acids: CASSRDRGGDTQYF.

The chain is built from TRBV5-4 and TRBJ2-3, with D possibly matching TRBD2 (5 bases). Germline V gives CDR1 SGHNT, CDR2 YYREEE (reference sequence). Trimming removed 4 bases from V and 7 bases from J, with 10 bases in between. This CDR3 region has 12 residues. The CDR3 loop reads CASSPTGNTQYF. Here the CDR3 DNA reads TGTGCCAGCAGCCCCACGGGAAATACGCAGTATTTT. The whole variable domain, remainder taken from reference TRBV5-4 and TRBJ2-3, is ETGVTQSPTHLIKTRGQQVTLRCSSQSGHNTVSWYQQALGQGPQFIFQYYREEENGRGNFPPRFSGLQFPNYSSELNVNALELDDSALYLCASSPTGNTQYFGPGTRLTVL.